The rows below give T cell receptor beta chains drawn from one sample of a study of T cell responses to AZD1222 COVID-19 vaccine. Only in-frame clones appear in the TCRdb table, and some are missing; sequencing was by immunoSEQ multiplex PCR. The sample holds about 120,000 clones, 80% to 95% seen once. The sample was peripheral blood, taken on day 0 of AZD1222 vaccination. These TCRs come from an adult in good health. Both conserved end residues are part of each CDR3. A D gene is named only where the DNA matches it firmly. Rows may omit the clone size; those that give it use once, few, many or a size class.

d_gene	v_gene	j_gene	abundance	CDR3nt	CDR3aa
-	TRBV12-5	TRBJ2-2	-	TGTGCTAGTGCCCTCGGGACCCTGAACACCGGGGAGCTGTTTTTT	CASALGTLNTGELFF
-	TRBV20-1	TRBJ2-5	-	TGCAGTGCTAGAACCGGAGAGACCCAGTACTTC	CSARTGETQYF
TRBD1	TRBV5-1	TRBJ1-2	-	TGCGCCAGCAGCCACCGGGACAGGGGAAATAGCTATGGCTACACCTTC	CASSHRDRGNSYGYTF
-	TRBV27	TRBJ2-3	once	TGTGCCAGCAGTTTAGAGCCCGTACCAACAGATACGCAGTATTTT	CASSLEPVPTDTQYF
TRBD2	TRBV7-6	TRBJ2-3	-	TGTGCCAGCAGCTCGGGACTAGCGGGGGGAGGGACAGATACGCAGTATTTT	CASSSGLAGGGTDTQYF
-	TRBV4-2	TRBJ2-5	-	TGTGCCAGCAGCCAAGAGTCCGCCCTAGCTTGGGGAGAGACCCAGTACTTC	CASSQESALAWGETQYF
-	TRBV15	TRBJ2-1	-	TGTGCCACCAGCAGAGCTTCAGGGGGGTCCTACAATGAGCAGTTCTTC	CATSRASGGSYNEQFF
-	TRBV5-1	TRBJ1-3	-	TGCGCCAGCAGCGGGGGCCCTGGAAACACCATATATTTT	CASSGGPGNTIYF
-	TRBV11-3	TRBJ2-1	-	TGTGCCAGCAGCCGGACCCAGGTGGATGAGCAGTTCTTC	CASSRTQVDEQFF
-	TRBV11-2	TRBJ2-1	-	TGTGCCAGCAGCTCAGTCGGAGGGCCCTACAATGAGCAGTTCTTC	CASSSVGGPYNEQFF
TRBD2	TRBV13	TRBJ2-7	-	TGTGCCAGCAGCTTAGTACGGGGGGGGGCCGGGTCCTACGAGCAGTACTTC	CASSLVRGGAGSYEQYF
-	TRBV28	TRBJ2-1	once	TGTGCCAGCAGTCTCGGGGCCCCCGTGTTCTTC	CASSLGAPVFF
-	TRBV5-4	TRBJ2-2	-	TGTGCCAGCAGCATTTCCGGGGAGCTGTTTTTT	CASSISGELFF
-	TRBV20-1	TRBJ1-5	-	TGCAGTGCTAGTGGGGTAAATCAGCCCCAGCATTTT	CSASGVNQPQHF
-	TRBV18	TRBJ1-1	-	TGTGCCAGCTCACCACCGACAGGCGGCCCTATTTTGAACACTGAAGCTTTCTTT	CASSPPTGGPILNTEAFF
-	TRBV5-6	TRBJ2-3	-	TGTGCCAGCAGCTTGATCTCAGGGTTCAGGACAGATACGCAGTATTTT	CASSLISGFRTDTQYF